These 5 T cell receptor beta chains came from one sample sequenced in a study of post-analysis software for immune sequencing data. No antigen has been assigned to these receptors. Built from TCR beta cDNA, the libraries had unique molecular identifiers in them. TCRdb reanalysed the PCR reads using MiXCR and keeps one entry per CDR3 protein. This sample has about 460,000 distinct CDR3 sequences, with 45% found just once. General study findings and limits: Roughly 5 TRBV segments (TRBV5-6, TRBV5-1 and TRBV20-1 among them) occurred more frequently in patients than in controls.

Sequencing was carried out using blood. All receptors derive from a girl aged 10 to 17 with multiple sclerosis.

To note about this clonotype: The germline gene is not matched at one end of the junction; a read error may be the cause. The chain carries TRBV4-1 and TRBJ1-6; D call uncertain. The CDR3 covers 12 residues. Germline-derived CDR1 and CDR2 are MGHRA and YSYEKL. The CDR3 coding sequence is TGCGCCAGCAGCCAAGACGCTTCACCCCCCCACTTT. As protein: CASSQDASPPHF.

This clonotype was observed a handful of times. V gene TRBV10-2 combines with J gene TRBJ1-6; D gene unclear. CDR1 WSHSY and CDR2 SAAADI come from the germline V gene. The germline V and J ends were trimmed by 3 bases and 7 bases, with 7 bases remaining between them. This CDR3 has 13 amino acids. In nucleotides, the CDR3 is TGCGCCAGCAGTGACCGACCCAATTCACCCCTCCACTTT. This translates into CASSDRPNSPLHF.

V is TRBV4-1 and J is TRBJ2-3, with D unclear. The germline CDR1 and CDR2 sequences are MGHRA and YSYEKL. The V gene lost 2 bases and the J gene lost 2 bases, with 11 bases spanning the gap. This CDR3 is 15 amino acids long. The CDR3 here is CASSQRHGDTDTQYF. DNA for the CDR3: TGCGCCAGCAGCCAAAGACATGGTGACACAGATACGCAGTATTTT.

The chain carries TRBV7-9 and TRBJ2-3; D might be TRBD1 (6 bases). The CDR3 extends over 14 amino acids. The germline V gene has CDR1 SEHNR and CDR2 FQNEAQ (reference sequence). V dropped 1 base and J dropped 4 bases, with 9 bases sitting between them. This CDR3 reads CASSLEGVADTQYF. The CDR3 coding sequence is TGTGCCAGCAGCTTAGAGGGGGTTGCAGATACGCAGTATTTT.

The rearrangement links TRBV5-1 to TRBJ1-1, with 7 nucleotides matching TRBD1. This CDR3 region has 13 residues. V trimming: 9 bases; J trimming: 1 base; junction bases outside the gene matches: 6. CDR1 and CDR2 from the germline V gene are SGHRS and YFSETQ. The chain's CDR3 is CATRDRGNTEAFF. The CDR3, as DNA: TGCGCCACCAGGGACAGAGGGAACACTGAAGCTTTCTTT.